These T cell receptor beta chains were read from a single sample in a study of T cells after yellow fever vaccination. From the 5' RACE reads, TCRdb called clonotypes with MiXCR, one entry per CDR3 protein. Of under 700,000 distinct CDR3 sequences in the sample, 17% were seen once. This sample comprised PBMCs, obtained 5 days after the first yellow fever vaccination. These TCRs come from a man aged 18 to 29 who received the YFV17D yellow fever vaccine. The CDR3 runs from the conserved cysteine through the conserved F or W. D genes are given only for firm matches. A clone size is listed for some rows: how often the clone was seen (once, few, many), or a class if it is expanded.

d_gene: -
abundance: few
len: 14
j_gene: TRBJ2-1
v_gene: TRBV20-1
CDR3aa: CSARDGSSYNEQFF
CDR3nt: TGCAGTGCTAGAGATGGAAGCTCCTACAATGAGCAGTTCTTC

d_gene: -
abundance: -
len: 15
j_gene: TRBJ2-3
v_gene: TRBV2
CDR3aa: CASSEMVGVADTQYF
CDR3nt: TGTGCCAGCAGTGAAATGGTAGGGGTCGCAGATACGCAGTATTTT

d_gene: TRBD1
abundance: few
len: 16
j_gene: TRBJ2-5
v_gene: TRBV28
CDR3aa: CASSSRQGWGQETQYF
CDR3nt: TGTGCCAGCAGTTCTCGACAGGGATGGGGGCAAGAGACCCAGTACTTC

d_gene: -
abundance: -
len: 17
j_gene: TRBJ2-1
v_gene: TRBV13
CDR3aa: CASSLEPRTVSYNEQFF
CDR3nt: TGTGCCAGCAGCTTAGAACCCCGGACGGTCTCCTACAATGAGCAGTTCTTC

d_gene: TRBD1
abundance: -
len: 12
j_gene: TRBJ1-2
v_gene: TRBV3-1
CDR3aa: CASSLPGGRDTF
CDR3nt: TGTGCCAGCAGCCTGCCAGGGGGGCGCGACACCTTC

d_gene: -
abundance: -
len: 19
j_gene: TRBJ2-4
v_gene: TRBV11-2
CDR3aa: CASSHLLRDRRRLRNIQYF
CDR3nt: TGTGCCAGCAGCCATCTTCTCCGGGACCGGAGAAGGTTAAGAAACATTCAGTACTTC

d_gene: -
abundance: many
len: 13
j_gene: TRBJ1-5
v_gene: TRBV7-2
CDR3aa: CASSLGMDQPQHF
CDR3nt: TGTGCCAGCAGCTTAGGGATGGATCAGCCCCAGCATTTT

d_gene: -
abundance: many
len: 14
j_gene: TRBJ1-6
v_gene: TRBV7-9
CDR3aa: CASSLGEGYSPLHF
CDR3nt: TGTGCCAGCAGCTTAGGGGAAGGTTATTCACCCCTCCACTTT

d_gene: -
abundance: -
len: 15
j_gene: TRBJ1-1
v_gene: TRBV28
CDR3aa: CASRPLGGHILQAFF
CDR3nt: TGTGCCAGCAGGCCTCTGGGGGGGCACATCCTTCAAGCTTTCTTT

d_gene: -
abundance: many
len: 13
j_gene: TRBJ1-2
v_gene: TRBV7-9
CDR3aa: CASSRTGRYGYTF
CDR3nt: TGTGCCAGCAGCAGAACAGGGCGCTATGGCTACACCTTC

d_gene: TRBD2
abundance: -
len: 18
j_gene: TRBJ2-3
v_gene: TRBV6-2/TRBV6-3
CDR3aa: CASSLRGSGAFSSDTQYF
CDR3nt: TGTGCCAGCAGTCTCCGCGGTAGCGGGGCTTTCTCCTCAGATACGCAGTATTTT

d_gene: -
abundance: -
len: 16
j_gene: TRBJ2-2
v_gene: TRBV12-5
CDR3aa: CASGFIPGFDTGELFF
CDR3nt: TGTGCTAGTGGTTTCATCCCAGGCTTTGACACCGGGGAGCTGTTTTTT

d_gene: -
abundance: few
len: 14
j_gene: TRBJ2-3
v_gene: TRBV18
CDR3aa: CASSPPTRVDTQYF
CDR3nt: TGTGCCAGCTCACCCCCGACAAGGGTAGATACGCAGTATTTT

d_gene: TRBD2
abundance: -
len: 13
j_gene: TRBJ2-4
v_gene: TRBV12-3/TRBV12-4
CDR3aa: CASRLAGGNIQYF
CDR3nt: TGTGCCAGCAGACTAGCGGGGGGAAACATTCAGTACTTC

d_gene: -
abundance: -
len: 15
j_gene: TRBJ2-7
v_gene: TRBV12-3/TRBV12-4
CDR3aa: CASSFLGLSSYEQYF
CDR3nt: TGTGCCAGCAGTTTTTTAGGCCTTTCCTCCTACGAGCAGTACTTC

d_gene: -
abundance: many
len: 14
j_gene: TRBJ2-5
v_gene: TRBV7-9
CDR3aa: CASSSRVREETQYF
CDR3nt: TGTGCCAGCAGCAGCCGGGTAAGGGAGGAGACCCAGTACTTC

d_gene: -
abundance: -
len: 12
j_gene: TRBJ1-5
v_gene: TRBV19
CDR3aa: CASSLQDQPQHF
CDR3nt: TGTGCCAGTAGTCTCCAGGATCAGCCCCAGCATTTT

d_gene: -
abundance: few
len: 16
j_gene: TRBJ1-2
v_gene: TRBV27
CDR3aa: CASSLSEQATAFGYTF
CDR3nt: TGTGCCAGCAGTTTATCGGAACAGGCTACCGCCTTTGGCTACACCTTC

d_gene: -
abundance: many
len: 14
j_gene: TRBJ1-1
v_gene: TRBV3-1
CDR3aa: CASSSDPWGTEAFF
CDR3nt: TGTGCCAGCAGCAGTGACCCCTGGGGAACTGAAGCTTTCTTT

d_gene: -
abundance: -
len: 15
j_gene: TRBJ1-2
v_gene: TRBV3-1
CDR3aa: CASSPTESPYYGYTF
CDR3nt: TGTGCCAGCAGCCCCACCGAATCCCCGTACTATGGCTACACCTTC

d_gene: -
abundance: few
len: 13
j_gene: TRBJ1-6
v_gene: TRBV7-2
CDR3aa: CASSSGPPSPLHF
CDR3nt: TGTGCCAGCAGCTCAGGGCCCCCTTCACCCCTCCACTTT

d_gene: TRBD1
abundance: -
len: 14
j_gene: TRBJ1-5
v_gene: TRBV7-9
CDR3aa: CASSWQGADQPQHF
CDR3nt: TGTGCCAGCAGCTGGCAGGGGGCCGATCAGCCCCAGCATTTT

d_gene: TRBD2
abundance: -
len: 15
j_gene: TRBJ2-3
v_gene: TRBV5-1
CDR3aa: CASSLSRGDTDTQYF
CDR3nt: TGCGCCAGCAGTTTGTCGCGGGGGGACACAGATACGCAGTATTTT

d_gene: -
abundance: few
len: 12
j_gene: TRBJ1-2
v_gene: TRBV7-2
CDR3aa: CASSLMSDGYTF
CDR3nt: TGTGCCAGCAGTCTAATGTCGGATGGCTACACCTTC

d_gene: -
abundance: many
len: 13
j_gene: TRBJ2-3
v_gene: TRBV9
CDR3aa: CASSVSSTDTQYF
CDR3nt: TGTGCCAGCAGCGTCTCTAGCACAGATACGCAGTATTTT

d_gene: -
abundance: -
len: 17
j_gene: TRBJ1-2
v_gene: TRBV3-1
CDR3aa: CASSPRQQDVRNYGYTF
CDR3nt: TGTGCCAGCAGCCCCAGACAACAGGACGTACGTAACTATGGCTACACCTTC

d_gene: -
abundance: -
len: 15
j_gene: TRBJ2-3
v_gene: TRBV2
CDR3aa: CATRERGPSTDTQYF
CDR3nt: TGTGCCACCCGGGAGAGGGGACCTAGCACAGATACGCAGTATTTT

d_gene: -
abundance: few
len: 14
j_gene: TRBJ2-3
v_gene: TRBV18
CDR3aa: CASQQGFNTDTQYF
CDR3nt: TGTGCCAGTCAACAGGGATTTAACACAGATACGCAGTATTTT

d_gene: TRBD2
abundance: -
len: 14
j_gene: TRBJ2-7
v_gene: TRBV10-2
CDR3aa: CASSGGGTTYEQYF
CDR3nt: TGCGCCAGCAGTGGAGGCGGGACTACCTACGAGCAGTACTTC

d_gene: TRBD2
abundance: many
len: 16
j_gene: TRBJ2-5
v_gene: TRBV5-1
CDR3aa: CASSSAGTSVQETQYF
CDR3nt: TGCGCCAGCAGCTCCGCCGGGACTAGCGTTCAAGAGACCCAGTACTTC

d_gene: -
abundance: -
len: 17
j_gene: TRBJ2-6
v_gene: TRBV7-6
CDR3aa: CASSPMRQVSGANVLTF
CDR3nt: TGTGCCAGCAGCCCAATGAGACAGGTCTCTGGGGCCAACGTCCTGACTTTC

d_gene: TRBD1
abundance: many
len: 13
j_gene: TRBJ1-1
v_gene: TRBV5-1
CDR3aa: CASSLTGETEAFF
CDR3nt: TGCGCCAGCAGCTTGACAGGGGAAACTGAAGCTTTCTTT

d_gene: -
abundance: few
len: 13
j_gene: TRBJ1-2
v_gene: TRBV10-3
CDR3aa: CAIMGMGNYGYTF
CDR3nt: TGTGCCATCATGGGGATGGGGAACTATGGCTACACCTTC

d_gene: -
abundance: -
len: 14
j_gene: TRBJ1-4
v_gene: TRBV19
CDR3aa: CARLEGATNEKLFF
CDR3nt: TGTGCCCGGTTGGAGGGAGCAACTAATGAAAAACTGTTTTTT

d_gene: -
abundance: few
len: 14
j_gene: TRBJ1-3
v_gene: TRBV27
CDR3aa: CASSAVSSGNTIYF
CDR3nt: TGTGCCAGCAGTGCGGTGTCCTCTGGAAACACCATATATTTT

d_gene: -
abundance: -
len: 15
j_gene: TRBJ2-1
v_gene: TRBV5-1
CDR3aa: CASSLMGPANNEQFF
CDR3nt: TGCGCCAGCAGCTTGATGGGACCCGCGAACAATGAGCAGTTCTTC

d_gene: -
abundance: few
len: 15
j_gene: TRBJ2-2
v_gene: TRBV19
CDR3aa: CASSPGVRSTGELFF
CDR3nt: TGTGCCAGTAGTCCCGGGGTTCGGAGCACCGGGGAGCTGTTTTTT

d_gene: TRBD1
abundance: -
len: 16
j_gene: TRBJ1-6
v_gene: TRBV27
CDR3aa: CASSPLDDRVDSPLHF
CDR3nt: TGTGCCAGCAGTCCCCTAGACGACAGGGTCGATTCACCCCTCCACTTT

d_gene: -
abundance: -
len: 13
j_gene: TRBJ1-6
v_gene: TRBV4-2
CDR3aa: CASSQGGVSPLHF
CDR3nt: TGTGCCAGCAGCCAAGGGGGGGTCTCACCCCTCCACTTT

d_gene: -
abundance: -
len: 13
j_gene: TRBJ2-2
v_gene: TRBV18
CDR3aa: CASVTGDGRELFF
CDR3nt: TGTGCCAGCGTCACGGGCGACGGGAGGGAGCTGTTTTTT

d_gene: -
abundance: many
len: 13
j_gene: TRBJ1-2
v_gene: TRBV5-1
CDR3aa: CASSLGQPAFYTF
CDR3nt: TGCGCCAGCAGCTTGGGACAGCCGGCGTTCTACACCTTC

d_gene: -
abundance: few
len: 13
j_gene: TRBJ1-1
v_gene: TRBV6-5
CDR3aa: CASSYSVDTEAFF
CDR3nt: TGTGCCAGCAGTTACTCCGTGGACACTGAAGCTTTCTTT

d_gene: -
abundance: -
len: 14
j_gene: TRBJ1-4
v_gene: TRBV7-9
CDR3aa: CASSLMGQGEKLFF
CDR3nt: TGTGCCAGCAGCTTAATGGGGCAAGGGGAAAAACTGTTTTTT

d_gene: TRBD2
abundance: -
len: 18
j_gene: TRBJ2-1
v_gene: TRBV11-2
CDR3aa: CASSLGGTSGVLYNEQFF
CDR3nt: TGTGCCAGCAGCTTAGGGGGGACTAGCGGGGTATTGTACAATGAGCAGTTCTTC

d_gene: -
abundance: few
len: 15
j_gene: TRBJ2-7
v_gene: TRBV7-8
CDR3aa: CASSLLLGASYEQYF
CDR3nt: TGTGCCAGCAGCTTGCTCTTGGGGGCCTCCTACGAGCAGTACTTC

d_gene: -
abundance: -
len: 11
j_gene: TRBJ1-4
v_gene: TRBV20-1
CDR3aa: CSARRDEKLFF
CDR3nt: TGCAGTGCTCGTAGGGATGAAAAACTGTTTTTT

d_gene: TRBD2
abundance: -
len: 15
j_gene: TRBJ2-7
v_gene: TRBV6-1
CDR3aa: CASSELAGGGYEQYF
CDR3nt: TGTGCCAGCAGTGAGCTGGCGGGGGGGGGCTACGAGCAGTACTTC

d_gene: -
abundance: many
len: 15
j_gene: TRBJ1-1
v_gene: TRBV14
CDR3aa: CASSPLGLTDTEAFF
CDR3nt: TGTGCCAGCAGCCCCTTGGGACTGACGGACACTGAAGCTTTCTTT

d_gene: -
abundance: -
len: 18
j_gene: TRBJ2-3
v_gene: TRBV4-2
CDR3aa: CASSQVPPQGQFGYTQYF
CDR3nt: TGTGCCAGCAGCCAAGTCCCTCCCCAGGGGCAATTCGGCTATACGCAGTATTTT

d_gene: -
abundance: -
len: 14
j_gene: TRBJ2-5
v_gene: TRBV2
CDR3aa: CASSSERGVGPQYF
CDR3nt: TGTGCCAGCAGCTCCGAGAGAGGAGTGGGGCCCCAGTACTTC

d_gene: -
abundance: many
len: 13
j_gene: TRBJ1-2
v_gene: TRBV6-1
CDR3aa: CASSRGADYGYTF
CDR3nt: TGTGCCAGCAGTCGTGGGGCAGACTATGGCTACACCTTC

d_gene: TRBD1
abundance: many
len: 16
j_gene: TRBJ1-5
v_gene: TRBV6-5
CDR3aa: CASRNGQGLVYQPQHF
CDR3nt: TGTGCCAGCAGAAACGGACAGGGACTAGTTTATCAGCCCCAGCATTTT

d_gene: TRBD1
abundance: few
len: 15
j_gene: TRBJ1-1
v_gene: TRBV5-1
CDR3aa: CASSLFGTGGIEAFF
CDR3nt: TGCGCCAGCAGCTTGTTTGGGACAGGGGGAATTGAAGCTTTCTTT